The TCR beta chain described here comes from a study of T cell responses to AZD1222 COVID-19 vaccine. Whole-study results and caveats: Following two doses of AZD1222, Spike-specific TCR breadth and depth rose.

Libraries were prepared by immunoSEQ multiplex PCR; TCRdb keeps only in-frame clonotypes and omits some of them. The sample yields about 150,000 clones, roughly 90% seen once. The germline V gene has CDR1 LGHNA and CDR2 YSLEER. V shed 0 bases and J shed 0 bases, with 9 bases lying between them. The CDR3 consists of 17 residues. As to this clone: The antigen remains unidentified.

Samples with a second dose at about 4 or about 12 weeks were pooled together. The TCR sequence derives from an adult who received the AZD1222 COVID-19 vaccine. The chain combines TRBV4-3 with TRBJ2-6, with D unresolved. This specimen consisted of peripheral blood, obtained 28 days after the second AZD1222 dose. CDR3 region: CASSQEMETSGANVLTF. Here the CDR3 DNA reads TGCGCCAGCAGCCAAGAGATGGAAACCTCTGGGGCCAACGTCCTGACTTTC.